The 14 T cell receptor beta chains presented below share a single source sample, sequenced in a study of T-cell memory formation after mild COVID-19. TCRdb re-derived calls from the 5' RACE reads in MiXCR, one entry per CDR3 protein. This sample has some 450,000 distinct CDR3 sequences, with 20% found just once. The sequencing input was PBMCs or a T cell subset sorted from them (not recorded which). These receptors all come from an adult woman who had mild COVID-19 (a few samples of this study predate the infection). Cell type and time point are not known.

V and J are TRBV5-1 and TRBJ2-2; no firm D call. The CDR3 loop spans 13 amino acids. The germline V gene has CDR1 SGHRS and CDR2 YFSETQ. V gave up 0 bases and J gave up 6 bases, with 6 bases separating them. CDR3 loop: CASSLADAGELFF. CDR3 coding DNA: TGCGCCAGCAGCTTGGCCGACGCCGGGGAGCTGTTTTTT.

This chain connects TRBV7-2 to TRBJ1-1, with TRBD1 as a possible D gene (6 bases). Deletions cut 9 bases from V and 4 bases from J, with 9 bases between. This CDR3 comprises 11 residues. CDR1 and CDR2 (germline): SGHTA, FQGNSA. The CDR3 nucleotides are TGTGCCAGAGGACAGACCACTGAAGCTTTCTTT. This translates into CARGQTTEAFF.

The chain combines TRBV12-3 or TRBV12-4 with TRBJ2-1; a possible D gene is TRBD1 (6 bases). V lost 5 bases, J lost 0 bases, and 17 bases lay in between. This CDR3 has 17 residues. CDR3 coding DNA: TGTGCCAGCAGTACAGGGATGGACCTAAGCTCCTACAATGAGCAGTTCTTC. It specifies CASSTGMDLSSYNEQFF.

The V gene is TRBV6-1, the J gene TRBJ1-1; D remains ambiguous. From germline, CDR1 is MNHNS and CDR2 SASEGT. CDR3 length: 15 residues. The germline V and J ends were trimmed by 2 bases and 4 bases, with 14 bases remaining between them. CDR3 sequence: CASSELEGGSTEAFF. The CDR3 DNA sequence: TGTGCCAGCAGTGAACTGGAGGGTGGGAGCACTGAAGCTTTCTTT.

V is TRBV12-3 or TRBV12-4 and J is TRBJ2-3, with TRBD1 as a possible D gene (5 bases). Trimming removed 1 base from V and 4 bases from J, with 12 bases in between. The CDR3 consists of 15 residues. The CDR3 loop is CASSLGGRVPDTQYF. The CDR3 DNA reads TGTGCCAGCAGTTTAGGGGGCAGGGTTCCAGATACGCAGTATTTT.

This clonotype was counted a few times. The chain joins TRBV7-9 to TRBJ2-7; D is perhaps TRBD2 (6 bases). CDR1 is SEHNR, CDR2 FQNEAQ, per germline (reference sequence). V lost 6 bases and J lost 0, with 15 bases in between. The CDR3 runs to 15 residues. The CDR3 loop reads CASSPSGGVSYEQYF. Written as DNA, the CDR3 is TGTGCCAGCAGTCCCTCTGGCGGGGTCTCCTACGAGCAGTACTTC.

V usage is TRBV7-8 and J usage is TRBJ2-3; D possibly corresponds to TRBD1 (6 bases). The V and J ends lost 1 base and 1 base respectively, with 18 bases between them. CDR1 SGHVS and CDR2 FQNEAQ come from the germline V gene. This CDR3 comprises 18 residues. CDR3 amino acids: CASSLVDWGPLGTDTQYF. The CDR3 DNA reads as TGTGCCAGCAGCTTAGTCGACTGGGGGCCGCTGGGCACAGATACGCAGTATTTT.

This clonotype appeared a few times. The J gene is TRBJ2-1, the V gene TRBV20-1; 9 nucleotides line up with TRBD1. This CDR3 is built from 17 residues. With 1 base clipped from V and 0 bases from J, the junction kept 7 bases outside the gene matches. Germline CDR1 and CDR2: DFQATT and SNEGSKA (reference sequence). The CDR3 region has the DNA TGCAGTGCTAGAGTCCATGACAGGGGGAGCTCCTACAATGAGCAGTTCTTC. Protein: CSARVHDRGSSYNEQFF.

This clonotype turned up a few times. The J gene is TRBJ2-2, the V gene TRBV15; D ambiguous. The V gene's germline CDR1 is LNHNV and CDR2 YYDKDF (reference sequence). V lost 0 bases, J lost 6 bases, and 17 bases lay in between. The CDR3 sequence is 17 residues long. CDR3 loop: CATSREGRMVVSGELFF. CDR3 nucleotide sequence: TGTGCCACCAGCAGAGAGGGCCGGATGGTGGTGTCCGGGGAGCTGTTTTTT. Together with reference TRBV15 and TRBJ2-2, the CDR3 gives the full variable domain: DAMVIQNPRYQVTQFGKPVTLSCSQTLNHNVMYWYQQKSSQAPKLLFHYYDKDFNNEADTPDNFQSRRPNTSFCFLDIRSPGLGDTAMYLCATSREGRMVVSGELFFGEGSRLTVL.

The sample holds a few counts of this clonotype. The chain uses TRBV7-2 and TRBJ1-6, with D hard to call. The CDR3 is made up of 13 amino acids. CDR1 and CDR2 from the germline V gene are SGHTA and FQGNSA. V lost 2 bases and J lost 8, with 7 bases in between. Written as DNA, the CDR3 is TGTGCCAGCAGCTTAAAGTGGGATTCACCCCTCCACTTT. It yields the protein CASSLKWDSPLHF.

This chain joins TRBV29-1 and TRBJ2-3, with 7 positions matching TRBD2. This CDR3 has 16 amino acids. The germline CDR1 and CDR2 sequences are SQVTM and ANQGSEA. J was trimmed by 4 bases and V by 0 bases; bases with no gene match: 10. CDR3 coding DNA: TGCAGCGTTGAAGATATCCCGGGGGAGGGCGCAGATACGCAGTATTTT. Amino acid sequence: CSVEDIPGEGADTQYF.

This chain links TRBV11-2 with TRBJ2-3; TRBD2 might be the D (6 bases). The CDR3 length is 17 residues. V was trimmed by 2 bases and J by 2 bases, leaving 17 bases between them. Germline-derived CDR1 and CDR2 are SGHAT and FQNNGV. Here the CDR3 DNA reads TGTGCCAGCAGCTTATTGGTGGGGGGAGAGTCCACAGATACGCAGTATTTT. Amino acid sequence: CASSLLVGGESTDTQYF.

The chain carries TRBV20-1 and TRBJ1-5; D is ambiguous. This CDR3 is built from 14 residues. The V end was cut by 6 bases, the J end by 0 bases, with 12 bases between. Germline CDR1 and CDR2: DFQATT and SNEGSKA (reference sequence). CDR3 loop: CSASDVNSNQPQHF. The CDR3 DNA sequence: TGCAGTGCCTCGGACGTAAATAGCAATCAGCCCCAGCATTTT.

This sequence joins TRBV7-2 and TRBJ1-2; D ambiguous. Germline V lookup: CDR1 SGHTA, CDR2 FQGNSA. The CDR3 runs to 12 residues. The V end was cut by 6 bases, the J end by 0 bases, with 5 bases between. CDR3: CASRLANYGYTF. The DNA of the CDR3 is TGTGCCAGCAGACTAGCTAACTATGGCTACACCTTC. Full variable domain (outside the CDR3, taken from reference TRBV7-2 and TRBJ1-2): GAGVSQSPSNKVTEKGKDVELRCDPISGHTALYWYRQSLGQGLEFLIYFQGNSAPDKSGLPSDRFSAERTGGSVSTLTIQRTQQEDSAVYLCASRLANYGYTFGSGTRLTVV.